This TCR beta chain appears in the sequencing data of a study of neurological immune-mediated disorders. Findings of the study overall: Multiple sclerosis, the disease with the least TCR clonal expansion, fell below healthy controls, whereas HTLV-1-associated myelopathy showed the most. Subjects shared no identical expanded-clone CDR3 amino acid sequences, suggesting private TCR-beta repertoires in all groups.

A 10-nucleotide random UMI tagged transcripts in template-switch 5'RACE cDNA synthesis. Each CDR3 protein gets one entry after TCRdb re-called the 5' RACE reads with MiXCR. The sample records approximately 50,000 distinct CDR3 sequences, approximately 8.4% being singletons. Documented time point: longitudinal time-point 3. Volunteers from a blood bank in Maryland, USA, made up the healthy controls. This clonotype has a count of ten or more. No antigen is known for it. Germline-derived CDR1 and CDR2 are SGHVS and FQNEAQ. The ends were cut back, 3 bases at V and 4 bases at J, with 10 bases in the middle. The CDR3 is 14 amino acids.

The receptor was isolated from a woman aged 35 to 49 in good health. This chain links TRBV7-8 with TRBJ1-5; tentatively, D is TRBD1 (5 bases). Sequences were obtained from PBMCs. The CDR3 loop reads CASSLYRPNQPQHF. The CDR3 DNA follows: TGTGCCAGCAGCTTGTACAGGCCAAATCAGCCCCAGCATTTT. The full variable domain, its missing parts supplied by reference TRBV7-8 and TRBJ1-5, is GAGVSQSPRYKVAKRGQDVALRCDPISGHVSLFWYQQALGQGPEFLTYFQNEAQLDKSGLPSDRFFAERPEGSVSTLKIQRTQQEDSAVYLCASSLYRPNQPQHFGDGTRLSIL.